This T cell receptor beta chain appears in the sequencing data of a study of blood T cell repertoires in COVID-19. Participants were aged roughly 18 to 100 years from around 24 US areas. The study counted Cohort 3 donors as recovered given two negative PCRs, clearance, or symptom resolution. Using immunoSEQ multiplex PCR, the repertoire was profiled, and TCRdb retains in-frame clones only, with some absent. The repertoire consists of about 300,000 clones, with 90% occurring once and the leading ten covering roughly 1.1%. The CDR3 length is 16 residues. Germline values: CDR1 SEHNR, CDR2 FQNEAQ (reference sequence). The V segment lost 3 bases and the J segment 4 bases; nucleotides outside the gene matches: 12.

The sample comprised PBMCs or T cells enriched from blood (not recorded which). V usage is TRBV7-9 and J usage is TRBJ2-7, with 7 bases lining up with TRBD1. This TCR derives from a woman younger than 45 who had recovered from COVID-19. CDR3 bases: TGTGCCAGCAGCTTCAAAGGGGGCATGAGAAAATACGAGCAGTACTTC. Residues: CASSFKGGMRKYEQYF. Supplemented by reference TRBV7-9 and TRBJ2-7, the full variable domain reads DTGVSQNPRHKITKRGQNVTFRCDPISEHNRLYWYRQTLGQGPEFLTYFQNEAQLEKSRLLSDRFSAERPKGSFSTLEIQRTEQGDSAMYLCASSFKGGMRKYEQYFGPGTRLTVT.